A selection of T cell receptor beta chains follows, all from one sample in a study of T cell repertoires in cytomegalovirus infection. Using its own MiXCR run on the reads, TCRdb lists one record per CDR3 protein. The table includes about 830,000 distinct CDR3 sequences, approximately 30% detected once. Their recognized antigens are unknown. The sample in question was cultured CD8+ T cells from PBMCs, obtained from culture after CMV antigen stimulation. These receptor sequences come from a human donor in good health (CMV status not recorded). Some clones in this sample may be carry-over from other donors' samples. Each CDR3 is given with its conserved first and last residue. The order of the fields is clone size, V gene, D gene, J gene, CDR3 protein, CDR3 DNA. A D gene is named only where the DNA matches it firmly. The listing skips clone size in some rows; elsewhere it reads once, few, many or a size class.

clone_size: .; v_call: TRBV5-6; d_call: .; j_call: TRBJ1-5; cdr3_aa: CASSFKGRRPQHF; cdr3_nt: TGTGCCAGCAGCTTCAAGGGGCGTAGGCCCCAGCATTTT
clone_size: many; v_call: TRBV10-2; d_call: TRBD2; j_call: TRBJ2-5; cdr3_aa: CASSEATSGYQETQYF; cdr3_nt: TGCGCCAGCAGTGAGGCCACTAGCGGCTACCAAGAGACCCAGTACTTC
clone_size: .; v_call: TRBV19; d_call: TRBD1; j_call: TRBJ1-5; cdr3_aa: CASSPTTGRGSNQPQHF; cdr3_nt: TGTGCCAGTAGTCCTACGACAGGGAGAGGGAGCAATCAGCCCCAGCATTTT
clone_size: .; v_call: TRBV7-3; d_call: .; j_call: TRBJ2-5; cdr3_aa: CACSLYPGSEETQYF; cdr3_nt: TGTGCCTGCAGCTTATATCCGGGGTCAGAAGAGACCCAGTACTTC
clone_size: once; v_call: TRBV9; d_call: TRBD2; j_call: TRBJ2-2; cdr3_aa: CASSISGGSNTGELFF; cdr3_nt: TGTGCCAGCAGCATTAGCGGGGGGTCGAACACCGGGGAGCTGTTTTTT
clone_size: few; v_call: TRBV18; d_call: .; j_call: TRBJ2-1; cdr3_aa: CASSPRGHTIYNEQFF; cdr3_nt: TGTGCCAGCTCACCCCGAGGACACACAATTTACAATGAGCAGTTCTTC
clone_size: few; v_call: TRBV7-8; d_call: .; j_call: TRBJ2-7; cdr3_aa: CASSTNGAGGYEQYF; cdr3_nt: TGTGCCAGCAGCACGAACGGAGCAGGAGGCTACGAGCAGTACTTC
clone_size: .; v_call: TRBV29-1; d_call: .; j_call: TRBJ2-3; cdr3_aa: CSVSPQGVDTQYF; cdr3_nt: TGCAGCGTCTCCCCGCAAGGGGTGGATACGCAGTATTTT
clone_size: few; v_call: TRBV4-1; d_call: .; j_call: TRBJ1-5; cdr3_aa: CASSPATVNQPQHF; cdr3_nt: TGCGCCAGCAGCCCTGCGACAGTCAATCAGCCCCAGCATTTT
clone_size: .; v_call: TRBV14; d_call: .; j_call: TRBJ1-1; cdr3_aa: CASSQEAALMNTEAFF; cdr3_nt: TGTGCCAGCAGCCAAGAGGCGGCCCTCATGAACACTGAAGCTTTCTTT
clone_size: few; v_call: TRBV7-9; d_call: .; j_call: TRBJ1-2; cdr3_aa: CASSFNSPYTF; cdr3_nt: TGTGCCAGCAGCTTTAACAGCCCCTACACCTTC
clone_size: few; v_call: TRBV20-1; d_call: .; j_call: TRBJ1-5; cdr3_aa: CSARYSNQPQHF; cdr3_nt: TGCAGTGCTAGGTATAGCAATCAGCCCCAGCATTTT
clone_size: few; v_call: TRBV5-3; d_call: .; j_call: TRBJ1-3; cdr3_aa: CASSLSSLSGNTIYF; cdr3_nt: TGTGCCAGCAGCTTGTCGTCCCTCTCTGGAAACACCATATATTTT
clone_size: .; v_call: TRBV12-3/TRBV12-4; d_call: TRBD1; j_call: TRBJ2-4; cdr3_aa: CASRSGGADKNIQYF; cdr3_nt: TGTGCCAGCAGGTCAGGGGGCGCGGACAAAAACATTCAGTACTTC
clone_size: .; v_call: TRBV6-5; d_call: .; j_call: TRBJ1-2; cdr3_aa: CASTSGGVEGYTF; cdr3_nt: TGTGCCAGCACCTCTGGGGGGGTGGAGGGCTACACCTTC
clone_size: few; v_call: TRBV7-2; d_call: .; j_call: TRBJ2-7; cdr3_aa: CASSPPLGRVLSYEQYF; cdr3_nt: TGTGCCAGCAGCCCCCCTCTGGGGCGGGTACTCTCCTACGAGCAGTACTTC